Each of the 20 T cell receptor beta chains below was sequenced from the same sample in a study of cytomegalovirus exposure and HLA in healthy donors. Clones were sequenced by immunoSEQ multiplex PCR, and TCRdb holds only the in-frame ones, with some missing. This sample has some 240,000 clones, with less than 85% found just once. Source material: PBMCs. These receptors all stem from a woman between 18 and 30 years old in good health and CMV-seronegative.

The chain carries TRBV5-1 and TRBJ2-6; D gene ambiguous. The germline V gene encodes CDR1 SGHRS and CDR2 YFSETQ. This CDR3 has 15 amino acids. The V end was cut by 1 base, the J end by 4 bases, with 9 bases between. The CDR3 nucleotides read TGCGCCAGCAGCTTGATCAAGACCGGGGCCAACGTCCTGACTTTC. The encoded protein is CASSLIKTGANVLTF.

J is TRBJ2-2 and V is TRBV2; 8 nucleotides line up with TRBD1. In germline, CDR1 is SNHLY, CDR2 FYNNEI. V shed 8 bases, J shed 0 bases, and the junction held 5 bases outside the gene matches. The CDR3 length is 15 residues. The CDR3 loop reads CASRIQGANTGELFF. The CDR3 DNA reads TGTGCCAGCCGGATACAGGGGGCGAACACCGGGGAGCTGTTTTTT. Looking up the rest from reference TRBV2 and TRBJ2-2 gives the full variable domain: EPEVTQTPSHQVTQMGQEVILRCVPISNHLYFYWYRQILGQKVEFLVSFYNNEISEKSEIFDDQFSVERPDGSNFTLKIRSTKLEDSAMYFCASRIQGANTGELFFGEGSRLTVL.

This clone was observed many times. The same CDR3 arises from other DNA sequences in this sample as well. The chain couples TRBV5-1 to TRBJ1-2; 9 bases align to TRBD1. This CDR3 spans 15 amino acids. Germline trimming cut 6 bases from V and 2 bases from J; bases unmatched to any gene: 8. Looked up from germline, CDR1 is SGHRS and CDR2 is YFSETQ. The CDR3 DNA sequence: TGCGCCAGCACCTCCAGGACAGGGGTCAACTATGGCTACACCTTC. It yields the protein CASTSRTGVNYGYTF.

This clone was found once. The V call is TRBV6-1, the J call TRBJ1-4, with D possibly TRBD1 on 6 matching bases. Trimming removed 5 bases from V and 0 bases from J, with 7 bases in between. The CDR3 consists of 14 residues. The germline CDR1 and CDR2 sequences are MNHNS and SASEGT. This CDR3 is CASSSGATNEKLFF. CDR3 nucleotide sequence: TGTGCCAGCAGTTCAGGGGCAACTAATGAAAAACTGTTTTTT.

The V gene is TRBV9, the J gene TRBJ1-4, with a weak D call TRBD1 (5 bases). The CDR3 contains 14 residues. Germline V CDR1 and CDR2: SGDLS, YYNGEE. V lost 0 bases, J lost 2 bases, and 5 bases lay in between. The CDR3 loop reads CASSVAGTNEKLFF. The CDR3 DNA is TGTGCCAGCAGCGTAGCAGGGACTAATGAAAAACTGTTTTTT.

The chain has TRBV5-6 and TRBJ2-3; 12 nucleotides agree with TRBD2. CDR3 length equals 16 residues. CDR1 is SGHDT, CDR2 YYEEEE, per germline. V gave up 3 bases and J gave up 7 bases; unmatched junction bases: 9. DNA of the CDR3: TGTGCCAGCAGCTCCGTACTAGCGGGAGGAGGATATACGCAGTATTTT. Its translation: CASSSVLAGGGYTQYF.

The chain uses TRBV6-1 and TRBJ2-2; D gene ambiguous. This CDR3 is 19 amino acids long. V was pared by 0 bases and J by 0 bases, with 17 bases between. From germline, CDR1 is MNHNS and CDR2 SASEGT. The DNA for the CDR3 is TGTGCCAGCAGTGAAGCGACCGTGGACCGAGTTTCGAACACCGGGGAGCTGTTTTTT. Translation gives CASSEATVDRVSNTGELFF.

This rearrangement joins TRBV2 to TRBJ2-4; no clear D gene. This CDR3 spans 15 amino acids. CDR1 and CDR2 (germline): SNHLY, FYNNEI. V dropped 0 bases and J dropped 0 bases, with 6 bases sitting between them. The CDR3 region is CASSEAGSAKNIQYF. The CDR3 DNA reads TGTGCCAGCAGTGAAGCGGGTTCAGCCAAAAACATTCAGTACTTC.

The gene calls are TRBV18 and TRBJ1-1; D may be TRBD1 (5 bases). Germline CDR1 and CDR2: KGHSH and LQKENI. The CDR3 extends over 14 amino acids. V lost 1 base and J 2 bases, leaving 8 bases between the germline ends. CDR3 sequence: CASSPQGRNTEAFF. Written as DNA, the CDR3 is TGTGCCAGCTCACCACAGGGGAGAAACACTGAAGCTTTCTTT.

The chain links TRBV7-9 to TRBJ2-3; tentative D call: TRBD2 (6 bases). Trimming removed 4 bases at V and 6 bases at J, with 26 bases between. CDR1 SEHNR and CDR2 FQNEAQ come from the germline V gene (reference sequence). The CDR3 contains 18 residues. CDR3 DNA: TGTGCCAGCAGCTCAATCGAGACTAGGCCCTCAAATAGGGATACGCAGTATTTT. This gives the protein CASSSIETRPSNRDTQYF. Together with reference TRBV7-9 and TRBJ2-3, the CDR3 gives the full variable domain: DTGVSQNPRHKITKRGQNVTFRCDPISEHNRLYWYRQTLGQGPEFLTYFQNEAQLEKSRLLSDRFSAERPKGSFSTLEIQRTEQGDSAMYLCASSSIETRPSNRDTQYFGPGTRLTVL.

The chain carries TRBV5-6 and TRBJ2-3; D may be TRBD1 or TRBD2 (5 bases each). Per the germline V gene, CDR1 is SGHDT and CDR2 is YYEEEE. V was trimmed by 4 bases and J by 0 bases, leaving 12 bases between them. CDR3 size: 15 residues. Written as DNA, the CDR3 is TGTGCCAGCAGCCGCCGGGACCTAAGCACAGATACGCAGTATTTT. Amino acid sequence: CASSRRDLSTDTQYF.

In its sample, this clone was seen a few times. The V and J genes are TRBV9 and TRBJ2-3; possibly TRBD1 or TRBD2 for D (5 bases each). Germline V gene data show CDR1 as SGDLS and CDR2 as YYNGEE. Trimming stripped 0 bases from V and 1 base from J, with 9 bases between. CDR3 length: 15 residues. The CDR3 nucleotides are TGTGCCAGCAGCGTAGATCGGGGCCGCACAGATACGCAGTATTTT. Its protein is CASSVDRGRTDTQYF.

This clone was counted once. The V and J genes are TRBV7-8 and TRBJ2-7; no clear D gene. This CDR3 has 17 amino acids. Per the germline V gene, CDR1 is SGHVS and CDR2 is FQNEAQ. Trimming removed 3 bases at V and 7 bases at J, with 25 bases between. CDR3 sequence (DNA): TGTGCCAGCAGCTTCCCAACTCCGTCAGGATCGACGGATGAGCAGTACTTC. Its protein is CASSFPTPSGSTDEQYF.

The rearrangement links TRBV5-1 to TRBJ2-6; D may correspond to TRBD1 or TRBD2 (5 bases each). Trimming removed 0 bases from V and 0 bases from J, with 10 bases in between. The germline V gene encodes CDR1 SGHRS and CDR2 YFSETQ. CDR3 length: 17 residues. CDR3 residues: CASSLAPGSSGANVLTF. The DNA of the CDR3 is TGCGCCAGCAGCTTGGCCCCAGGGAGCTCTGGGGCCAACGTCCTGACTTTC.

This sequence joins TRBV5-4 and TRBJ1-1; D is possibly TRBD1 (6 bases). V shed 4 bases and J shed 7 bases, with 23 bases lying between them. This CDR3 has 16 amino acids. The germline V gene encodes CDR1 SGHNT and CDR2 YYREEE (reference sequence). CDR3 sequence reads: CASSRQQGLWRGEAFF. The CDR3 DNA sequence: TGTGCCAGCAGCCGCCAACAGGGCCTCTGGAGGGGTGAAGCTTTCTTT.

This chain connects TRBV2 to TRBJ1-1; tentatively, D is TRBD1 (5 bases). CDR1 is SNHLY and CDR2 is FYNNEI in the germline V gene. This CDR3 is built from 13 residues. With 8 bases removed from V and 6 bases from J, the gap between germline ends came to 16 bases. The CDR3 reads CASSSERGPEAFF. In nucleotides, the CDR3 is TGTGCCAGCTCTAGCGAGAGGGGACCTGAAGCTTTCTTT.

The chain carries TRBV27 and TRBJ2-4; D assignment may be TRBD1 or TRBD2 (6 bases each). Per germline, CDR1 MNHEY and CDR2 SMNVEV (reference sequence). The V and J ends lost 6 bases and 7 bases respectively, with 16 bases between them. This CDR3 is built from 14 residues. The CDR3 sequence is CASRTGRSGNIQYF. CDR3 nucleotides: TGTGCCAGCAGAACAGGGAGGAGTGGGAACATTCAGTACTTC.

CDR3 region: CASSAGTSGTSPYNEQFF. Written as DNA, the CDR3 is TGTGCCAGCAGCGCCGGGACTAGCGGGACCTCCCCTTACAATGAGCAGTTCTTC. This chain links TRBV5-5 with TRBJ2-1; 13 bases align to TRBD2. Germline trimming cut 4 bases from V and 4 bases from J; bases unmatched to any gene: 11. CDR1 is SGHKS, CDR2 YYEKEE, per germline (reference sequence). The CDR3 has 18 amino acids.

V and J are TRBV5-6 and TRBJ2-7; 7 nucleotides line up with TRBD1. With V trimmed by 3 bases and J by 9 bases, 12 bases remained unmatched. In germline, CDR1 is SGHDT, CDR2 YYEEEE. This CDR3 has 14 residues. CDR3 sequence: CASSWGTGTAGQYF. In DNA form, the CDR3 reads TGTGCCAGCAGCTGGGGTACCGGGACAGCCGGGCAGTACTTC.

A word on this clone: Distinct nucleotide sequences in the sample also encode this CDR3. The chain carries TRBV27 and TRBJ1-2; D is possibly TRBD1 (5 bases). Germline V gene lookup returns CDR1 MNHEY and CDR2 SMNVEV (reference sequence). Trimming stripped 2 bases from V and 2 bases from J, with 6 bases between. This CDR3 has 13 amino acids. CDR3 DNA: TGTGCCAGCAGTTTAACAGGAAACTATGGCTACACCTTC. It specifies CASSLTGNYGYTF.